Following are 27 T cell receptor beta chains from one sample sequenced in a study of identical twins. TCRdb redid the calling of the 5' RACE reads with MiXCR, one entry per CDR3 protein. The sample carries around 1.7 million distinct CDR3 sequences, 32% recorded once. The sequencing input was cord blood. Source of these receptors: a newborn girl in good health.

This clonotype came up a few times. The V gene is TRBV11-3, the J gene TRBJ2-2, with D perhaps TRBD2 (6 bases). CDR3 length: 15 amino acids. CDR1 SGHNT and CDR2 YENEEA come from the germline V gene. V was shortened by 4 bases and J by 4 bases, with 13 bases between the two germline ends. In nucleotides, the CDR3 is TGTGCCAGCAGCTCCGGTATCGGGGGCACCGGGGAGCTGTTTTTT. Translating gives CASSSGIGGTGELFF.

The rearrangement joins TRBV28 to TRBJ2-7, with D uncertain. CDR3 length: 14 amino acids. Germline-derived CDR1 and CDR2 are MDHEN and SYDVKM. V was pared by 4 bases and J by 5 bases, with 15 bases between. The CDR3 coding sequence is TGTGCCAGCAGTTGGGCAGGCAAGGCGGACGAGCAGTACTTC. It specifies CASSWAGKADEQYF.

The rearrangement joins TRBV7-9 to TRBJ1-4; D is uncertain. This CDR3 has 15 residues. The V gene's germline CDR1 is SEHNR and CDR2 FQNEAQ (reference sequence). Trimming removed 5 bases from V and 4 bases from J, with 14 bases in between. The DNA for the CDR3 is TGTGCCAGCAGCCCGACCGGGGTTAATAATGAAAAACTGTTTTTT. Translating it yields CASSPTGVNNEKLFF.

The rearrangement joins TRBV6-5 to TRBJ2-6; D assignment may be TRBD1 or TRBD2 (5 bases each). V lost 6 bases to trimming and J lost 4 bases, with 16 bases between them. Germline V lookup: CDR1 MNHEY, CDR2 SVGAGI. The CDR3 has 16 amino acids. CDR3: CASRDASGTGANVLTF. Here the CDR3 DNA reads TGTGCCAGCAGAGACGCCTCAGGGACCGGGGCCAACGTCCTGACTTTC.

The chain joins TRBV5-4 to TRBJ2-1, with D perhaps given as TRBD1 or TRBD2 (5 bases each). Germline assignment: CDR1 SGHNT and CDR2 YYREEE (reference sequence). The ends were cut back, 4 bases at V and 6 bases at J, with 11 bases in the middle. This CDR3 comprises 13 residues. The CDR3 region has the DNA TGTGCCAGCAGCCAATTTGGGACCAATGAGCAGTTCTTC. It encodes CASSQFGTNEQFF. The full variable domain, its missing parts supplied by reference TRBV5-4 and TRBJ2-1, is ETGVTQSPTHLIKTRGQQVTLRCSSQSGHNTVSWYQQALGQGPQFIFQYYREEENGRGNFPPRFSGLQFPNYSSELNVNALELDDSALYLCASSQFGTNEQFFGPGTRLTVL.

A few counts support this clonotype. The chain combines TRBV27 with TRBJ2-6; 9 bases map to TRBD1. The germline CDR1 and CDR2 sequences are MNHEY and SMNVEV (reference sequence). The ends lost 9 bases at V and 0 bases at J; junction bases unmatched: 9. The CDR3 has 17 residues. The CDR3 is CASATGQGISGANVLTF. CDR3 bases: TGTGCCAGTGCAACGGGACAGGGTATCTCTGGGGCCAACGTCCTGACTTTC.

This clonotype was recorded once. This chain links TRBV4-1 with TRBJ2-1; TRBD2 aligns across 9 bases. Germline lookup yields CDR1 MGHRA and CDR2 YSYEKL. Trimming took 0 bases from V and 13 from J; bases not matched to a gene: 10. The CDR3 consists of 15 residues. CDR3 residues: CASSQETYPGTSQFF. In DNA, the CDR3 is TGCGCCAGCAGCCAAGAAACCTATCCCGGGACTAGCCAGTTCTTC.

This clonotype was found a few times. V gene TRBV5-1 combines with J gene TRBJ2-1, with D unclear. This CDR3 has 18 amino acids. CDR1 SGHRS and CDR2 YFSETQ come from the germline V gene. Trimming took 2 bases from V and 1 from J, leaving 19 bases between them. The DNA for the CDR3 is TGCGCCAGCAGCTTCTCCCTACAGACGCCTAGATCCTACAATGAGCAGTTCTTC. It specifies CASSFSLQTPRSYNEQFF.

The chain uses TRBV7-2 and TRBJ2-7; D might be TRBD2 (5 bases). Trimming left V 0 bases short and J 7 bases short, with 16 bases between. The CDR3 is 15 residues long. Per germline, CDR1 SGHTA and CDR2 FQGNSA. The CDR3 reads CASSLAGEAYNEQYF. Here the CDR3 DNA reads TGTGCCAGCAGCTTAGCGGGAGAAGCCTACAATGAGCAGTACTTC.

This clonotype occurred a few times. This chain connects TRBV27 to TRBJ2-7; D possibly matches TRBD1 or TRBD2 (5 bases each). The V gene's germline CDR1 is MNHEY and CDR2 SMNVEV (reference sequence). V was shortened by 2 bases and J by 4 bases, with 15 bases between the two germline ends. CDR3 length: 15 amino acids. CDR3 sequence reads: CASSLIGTLKYEQYF. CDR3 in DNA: TGTGCCAGCAGTTTAATAGGGACCCTAAAATACGAGCAGTACTTC.

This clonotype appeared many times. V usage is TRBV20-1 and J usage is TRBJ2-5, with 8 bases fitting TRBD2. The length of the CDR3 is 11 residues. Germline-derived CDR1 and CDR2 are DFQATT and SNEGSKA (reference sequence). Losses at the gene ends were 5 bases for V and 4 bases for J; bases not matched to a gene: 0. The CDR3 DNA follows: TGCAGTGCTCTAGCGGGAGAGACCCAGTACTTC. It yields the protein CSALAGETQYF.

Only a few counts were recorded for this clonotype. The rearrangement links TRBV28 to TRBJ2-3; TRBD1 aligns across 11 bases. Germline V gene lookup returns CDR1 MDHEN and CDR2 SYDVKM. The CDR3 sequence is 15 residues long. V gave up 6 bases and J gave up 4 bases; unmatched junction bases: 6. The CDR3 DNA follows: TGTGCCAGCAGGTCCGGGACAGGGGGTCCAGATACGCAGTATTTT. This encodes CASRSGTGGPDTQYF.

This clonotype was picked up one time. The chain's CDR3 is CSAEKGGNQPQHF. The CDR3 nucleotides read TGCAGTGCCGAAAAGGGTGGCAATCAGCCCCAGCATTTT. The V call is TRBV20-1, the J call TRBJ1-5; D is undetermined. V was cut by 6 bases and J by 2 bases, with 11 bases left in between. The germline V gene encodes CDR1 DFQATT and CDR2 SNEGSKA (reference sequence). The CDR3 totals 13 residues.

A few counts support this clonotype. The CDR3 nucleotides are TGTGCCACCAGTGATTTTGGGACAGGTGGACCTTACAATGAGCAGTTCTTC. Protein: CATSDFGTGGPYNEQFF. This chain joins TRBV24-1 and TRBJ2-1, with 8 bases fitting TRBD1. CDR1 and CDR2 from the germline V gene are KGHDR and SFDVKD. With V trimmed by 1 base and J by 4 bases, 8 bases remained unmatched. This CDR3 has 17 residues.

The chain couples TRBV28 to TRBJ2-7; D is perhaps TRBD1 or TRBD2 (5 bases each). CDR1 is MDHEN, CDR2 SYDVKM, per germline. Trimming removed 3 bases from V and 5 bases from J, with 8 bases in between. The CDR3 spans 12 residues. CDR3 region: CASSLRDDEQYF. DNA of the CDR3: TGTGCCAGCAGTTTGAGGGACGACGAGCAGTACTTC.

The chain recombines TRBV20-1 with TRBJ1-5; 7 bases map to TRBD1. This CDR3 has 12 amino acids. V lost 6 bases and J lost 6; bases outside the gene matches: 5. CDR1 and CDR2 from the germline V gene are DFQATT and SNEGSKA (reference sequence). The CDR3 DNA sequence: TGCAGTGCACAGGGGTGGGGTCAGCCCCAGCATTTT. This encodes CSAQGWGQPQHF.

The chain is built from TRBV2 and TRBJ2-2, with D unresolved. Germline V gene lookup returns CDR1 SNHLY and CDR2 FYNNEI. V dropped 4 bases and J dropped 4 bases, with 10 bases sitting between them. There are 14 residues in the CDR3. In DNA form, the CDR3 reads TGTGCCAGCAGTGTTTCAGCGCTCACCGGGGAGCTGTTTTTT. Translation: CASSVSALTGELFF.

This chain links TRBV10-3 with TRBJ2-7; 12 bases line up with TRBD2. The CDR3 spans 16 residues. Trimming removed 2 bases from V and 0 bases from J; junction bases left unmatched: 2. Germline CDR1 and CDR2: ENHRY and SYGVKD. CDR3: CAISELAGGSSYEQYF. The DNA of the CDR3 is TGTGCCATCAGTGAGCTAGCGGGAGGGAGCTCCTACGAGCAGTACTTC.

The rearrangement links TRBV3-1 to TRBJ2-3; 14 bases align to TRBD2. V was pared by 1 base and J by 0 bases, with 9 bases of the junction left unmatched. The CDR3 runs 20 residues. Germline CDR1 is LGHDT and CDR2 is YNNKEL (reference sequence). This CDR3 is CASSQVPWGLAGASTDTQYF. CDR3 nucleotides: TGTGCCAGCAGCCAAGTCCCGTGGGGACTAGCGGGAGCGAGCACAGATACGCAGTATTTT.

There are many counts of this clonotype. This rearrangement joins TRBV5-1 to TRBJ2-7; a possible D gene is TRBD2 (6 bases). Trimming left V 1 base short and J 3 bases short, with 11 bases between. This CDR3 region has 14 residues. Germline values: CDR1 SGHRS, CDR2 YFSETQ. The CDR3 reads CASSLLREDYEQYF. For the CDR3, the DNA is TGCGCCAGCAGCTTGCTCAGGGAGGACTACGAGCAGTACTTC.

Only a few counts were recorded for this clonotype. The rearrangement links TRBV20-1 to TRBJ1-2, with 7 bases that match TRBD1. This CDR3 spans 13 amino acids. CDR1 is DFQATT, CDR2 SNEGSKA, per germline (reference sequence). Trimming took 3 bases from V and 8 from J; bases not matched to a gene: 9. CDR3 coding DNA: TGCAGTGCTAGTTTCTACAGGGGACCGGGCTACACCTTC. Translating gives CSASFYRGPGYTF.

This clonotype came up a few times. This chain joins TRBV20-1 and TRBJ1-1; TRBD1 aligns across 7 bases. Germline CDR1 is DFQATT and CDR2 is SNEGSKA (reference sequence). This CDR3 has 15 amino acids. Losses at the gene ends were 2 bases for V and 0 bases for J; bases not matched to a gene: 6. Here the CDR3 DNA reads TGCAGTGCTAGATGGGCAGGGGGGATGAACACTGAAGCTTTCTTT. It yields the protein CSARWAGGMNTEAFF.

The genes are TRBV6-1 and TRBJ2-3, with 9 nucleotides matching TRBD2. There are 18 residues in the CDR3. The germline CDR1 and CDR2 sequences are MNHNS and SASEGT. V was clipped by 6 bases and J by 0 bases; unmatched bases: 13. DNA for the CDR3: TGTGCCAGCAGGGTCCGCCTAGCGGGAACTACTAGCACAGATACGCAGTATTTT. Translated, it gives CASRVRLAGTTSTDTQYF.

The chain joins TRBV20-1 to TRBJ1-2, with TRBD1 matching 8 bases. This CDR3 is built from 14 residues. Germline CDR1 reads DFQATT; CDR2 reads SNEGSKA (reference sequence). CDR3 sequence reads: CGAITRTGNYGYTF. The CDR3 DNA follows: TGCGGAGCAATCACTAGGACAGGGAACTATGGCTACACCTTC.

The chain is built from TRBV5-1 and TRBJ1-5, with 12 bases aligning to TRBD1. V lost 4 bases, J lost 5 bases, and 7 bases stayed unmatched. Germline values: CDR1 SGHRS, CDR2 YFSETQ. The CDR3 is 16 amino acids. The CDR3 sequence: CASSRGTGGDDQPQHF. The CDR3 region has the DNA TGCGCCAGCAGCAGGGGGACAGGGGGCGACGATCAGCCCCAGCATTTT.

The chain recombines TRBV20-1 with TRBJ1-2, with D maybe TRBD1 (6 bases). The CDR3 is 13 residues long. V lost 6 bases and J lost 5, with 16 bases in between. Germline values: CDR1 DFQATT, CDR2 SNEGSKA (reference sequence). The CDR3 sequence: CSAPWTAVYGYTF. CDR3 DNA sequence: TGCAGTGCCCCCTGGACAGCCGTATATGGCTACACCTTC.

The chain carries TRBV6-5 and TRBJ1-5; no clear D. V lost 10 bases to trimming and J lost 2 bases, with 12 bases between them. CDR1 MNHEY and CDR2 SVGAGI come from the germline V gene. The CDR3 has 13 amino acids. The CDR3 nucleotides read TGTGCCACAGCCCAGGTGGGCAATCAGCCCCAGCATTTT. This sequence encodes CATAQVGNQPQHF.